These 22 T cell receptor beta chains originate from one sample sequenced in a study of blood T cells in healthy people across ages. Next came a second PCR, run for about 6 to 12 cycles, which used a sample-barcoded 5' primer along with a J-beta primer mix. TCRdb analysed the 5' RACE reads with MiXCR anew, one entry per CDR3 protein. Found here are 700,000 or so distinct CDR3 sequences, roughly 43% of them singletons; the top ten hold about 30%. The material sequenced was blood. The receptors shown here come from an older man in good health.

This clonotype was counted only a few times. V usage is TRBV10-3 and J usage is TRBJ2-2; 7 bases align to TRBD1. CDR1 and CDR2 from the germline V gene are ENHRY and SYGVKD. V was pared by 3 bases and J by 3 bases, with 4 bases of the junction left unmatched. The CDR3 totals 15 residues. The CDR3 nucleotides are TGTGCCATCAGTGAAGGGGGCGCCGACACCGGGGAGCTGTTTTTT. Its translation is CAISEGGADTGELFF.

This clonotype was counted ten times or more. The gene calls are TRBV7-2 and TRBJ1-2, with D unresolved. The germline V and J ends were trimmed by 1 base and 8 bases, with 8 bases remaining between them. The CDR3 spans 12 residues. Germline V gene sequence: CDR1 SGHTA, CDR2 FQGNSA. The CDR3 reads CASSLGGLGYTF. As DNA, the CDR3 is TGTGCCAGCAGCTTAGGCGGGTTGGGCTACACCTTC. Variable domain in full (rest from reference TRBV7-2 and TRBJ1-2): GAGVSQSPSNKVTEKGKDVELRCDPISGHTALYWYRQSLGQGLEFLIYFQGNSAPDKSGLPSDRFSAERTGGSVSTLTIQRTQQEDSAVYLCASSLGGLGYTFGSGTRLTVV.

The V call is TRBV14, the J call TRBJ1-5; tentatively, D is TRBD1 (5 bases). The germline V gene encodes CDR1 SGHDN and CDR2 FVKESK. Trimming pared 0 bases from V and 6 bases from J, leaving 12 bases between. The CDR3 length is 15 residues. Here the CDR3 DNA reads TGTGCCAGCAGCCAAGAATGGCGGGGGACTCAGCCCCAGCATTTT. Encoded protein: CASSQEWRGTQPQHF.

Of note for this clonotype: A much larger clone lies a single base off, so this may be a read error. The chain couples TRBV25-1 to TRBJ2-3; D is uncertain. This CDR3 is 12 amino acids long. Germline V gives CDR1 MGHDK, CDR2 SYGVNS. V was clipped by 4 bases and J by 1 base, with 3 bases between them. The CDR3 loop reads CASSAGTDTQYF. In nucleotides, the CDR3 is TGTGCCAGCAGTGCGGGCACAGATACGCAGTATTTT.

The gene calls are TRBV6-5 and TRBJ2-1, with TRBD1 matching over 9 bases. The germline gives CDR1 MNHEY, CDR2 SVGAGI. This CDR3 has 16 amino acids. Trimming at V came to 4 bases and at J to 12 bases, leaving 16 bases not matched to a gene. The CDR3 loop reads CASSFGRDRDRAVQFF. CDR3 nucleotide sequence: TGTGCCAGCAGTTTTGGACGGGACAGGGACAGGGCGGTGCAGTTCTTC.

V and J are TRBV20-1 and TRBJ2-3; D might be TRBD1 (6 bases). V lost 3 bases to trimming and J lost 14 bases, with 18 bases between them. CDR3 length equals 12 residues. The germline V gene has CDR1 DFQATT and CDR2 SNEGSKA (reference sequence). CDR3: CSASAPQGYAYF. Here the CDR3 DNA reads TGCAGTGCTAGCGCCCCACAGGGATACGCGTATTTT.

Note on this clonotype: A read error may account for a junction end that differs from germline. This chain uses TRBV5-1 with TRBJ2-3; 9 nucleotides line up with TRBD2. The CDR3 contains 19 residues. Germline lookup yields CDR1 SGHRS and CDR2 YFSETQ. The CDR3 DNA is TGCGCCGGCAGCTTGACCGGACTCGGCGGGAGGGGTCGCACAGATACGCAGTATTTT. This sequence encodes CAGSLTGLGGRGRTDTQYF.

This clonotype was seen a few times. The CDR3 coding sequence is TGCAGCGTTGCCCAGATTGAAGCTTTCTTT. It is translated as CSVAQIEAFF. The rearrangement links TRBV29-1 to TRBJ1-1; D ambiguous. The CDR3 runs to 10 residues. V was cut by 4 bases and J by 7 bases, with 7 bases left in between. CDR1 is SQVTM and CDR2 is ANQGSEA in the germline V gene.

V and J are TRBV7-2 and TRBJ1-6; D perhaps matches TRBD1 (5 bases). This CDR3 is 14 amino acids long. Germline V CDR1 and CDR2: SGHTA, FQGNSA. V shed 5 bases and J shed 12 bases, with 17 bases lying between them. In DNA form, the CDR3 reads TGTGCCAGCAGCGTCGAAGTCGGAAGGGGACCCCTCCACTTT. It specifies CASSVEVGRGPLHF.

The rearrangement links TRBV24-1 to TRBJ2-5, with D possibly matching TRBD1 (5 bases). Trimming cost V 3 bases and J 5 bases, with 21 bases left between them. CDR3 size: 17 residues. CDR1 is KGHDR, CDR2 SFDVKD, per germline. Here the CDR3 reads CATSDAVQGPVGETQYF. The CDR3 DNA follows: TGTGCCACCAGTGATGCGGTCCAGGGTCCCGTGGGGGAGACCCAGTACTTC.

The chain couples TRBV18 to TRBJ2-3; 8 bases line up with TRBD1. V dropped 2 bases and J dropped 2; count of bases not matched to a gene: 6. The germline gives CDR1 KGHSH, CDR2 LQKENI. The CDR3 covers 16 residues. In DNA form, the CDR3 reads TGTGCCAGCTCACCAGGGACAGGCATAAACACAGATACGCAGTATTTT. Its translation is CASSPGTGINTDTQYF.

This clonotype has a single count. CDR3 DNA sequence: TGTGCCAGCAGCCACACAGGGGGCGCATATGGCTACACCTTC. It specifies CASSHTGGAYGYTF. V usage is TRBV5-6 and J usage is TRBJ1-2; 9 bases agree with TRBD1. V lost 4 bases and J lost 5; bases outside the gene matches: 6. Looked up from germline, CDR1 is SGHDT and CDR2 is YYEEEE. The length of the CDR3 is 14 residues.

This clonotype was seen only a few times. J is TRBJ2-3 and V is TRBV6-5, with TRBD1 as a possible D gene (5 bases). V lost 4 bases and J lost 6, with 14 bases in between. The CDR3 consists of 14 residues. Germline CDR1 is MNHEY and CDR2 is SVGAGI. For the CDR3, the DNA is TGTGCCAGCAGTTCCCCCTCAGGGTCCGATACGCAGTATTTT. Amino acid sequence: CASSSPSGSDTQYF.

The rearrangement joins TRBV20-1 to TRBJ2-2; D perhaps matches TRBD1 (6 bases). The CDR3 is 13 residues long. Trimming stripped 0 bases from V and 7 bases from J, with 9 bases between. From germline, CDR1 is DFQATT and CDR2 SNEGSKA (reference sequence). The CDR3 coding sequence is TGCAGTGCTAGAGATACAGGGATCGGGGAGCTGTTTTTT. Translation: CSARDTGIGELFF.

This chain links TRBV20-1 with TRBJ2-5; 9 bases match TRBD1. The J segment lost 2 bases and the V segment lost 0 bases, leaving 1 base of the junction unmatched. From germline, CDR1 is DFQATT and CDR2 SNEGSKA (reference sequence). This CDR3 has 14 residues. Written as DNA, the CDR3 is TGCAGTGCTAGAGATGGGACAGGGCAAGAGACCCAGTACTTC. Its protein is CSARDGTGQETQYF.

This clonotype showed up just a few times. The chain is built from TRBV11-2 and TRBJ2-1; a possible D gene is TRBD2 (5 bases). The germline V gene encodes CDR1 SGHAT and CDR2 FQNNGV. The CDR3 totals 15 residues. V was cut by 0 bases and J by 8 bases, with 14 bases left in between. CDR3 loop: CASSLDGMIGYEQFF. CDR3 bases: TGTGCCAGCAGCTTAGACGGGATGATCGGGTATGAGCAGTTCTTC.

Comments on this clonotype: One end of the junction fails to match germline, which may point to a read error. This sequence joins TRBV18 and TRBJ2-5, with D perhaps matching TRBD1 (6 bases). Looked up from germline, CDR1 is KGHSH and CDR2 is LQKENI. The CDR3 loop spans 15 amino acids. CDR3 in DNA: TGTGCCAGCTCACCACTCGGCCAGGGGCAAGGGACCCAGTACTTC. Its translation is CASSPLGQGQGTQYF. The full variable domain, rest sourced from reference TRBV18 and TRBJ2-5, is NAGVMQNPRHLVRRRGQEARLRCSPMKGHSHVYWYRQLPEEGLKFMVYLQKENIIDESGMPKERFSAEFPKEGPSILRIQQVVRGDSAAYFCASSPLGQGQGTQYFGPGTRLLVL.

The chain is built from TRBV7-2 and TRBJ2-2, with no clear D. This CDR3 comprises 15 residues. The germline V and J ends were trimmed by 1 base and 6 bases, with 12 bases remaining between them. CDR1 and CDR2 (germline): SGHTA, FQGNSA. The CDR3 DNA reads TGTGCCAGCAGCTTAGTGTGGGCAGACGCCGGGGAGCTGTTTTTT. Protein sequence: CASSLVWADAGELFF. Looking up the rest from reference TRBV7-2 and TRBJ2-2 gives the full variable domain: GAGVSQSPSNKVTEKGKDVELRCDPISGHTALYWYRQSLGQGLEFLIYFQGNSAPDKSGLPSDRFSAERTGGSVSTLTIQRTQQEDSAVYLCASSLVWADAGELFFGEGSRLTVL.

The V and J genes are TRBV29-1 and TRBJ2-1; no clear D gene. The ends were cut back, 6 bases at V and 4 bases at J, with 10 bases in the middle. CDR1 and CDR2 from the germline V gene are SQVTM and ANQGSEA. This CDR3 spans 12 amino acids. CDR3 bases: TGCAGCGTCGTCGACACTTACAATGAGCAGTTCTTC. Protein sequence: CSVVDTYNEQFF.

This clonotype was detected a few times. The rearrangement joins TRBV27 to TRBJ1-2; tentatively, D is TRBD1 (6 bases). Germline V gene data show CDR1 as MNHEY and CDR2 as SMNVEV (reference sequence). V was trimmed by 7 bases and J by 4 bases, leaving 13 bases between them. CDR3 length equals 13 residues. The CDR3 sequence is CASTRGSGYGYTF. Here the CDR3 DNA reads TGTGCCAGCACCAGGGGCTCGGGCTATGGCTACACCTTC.

V usage is TRBV4-1 and J usage is TRBJ2-3; tentative D call: TRBD2 (5 bases). The CDR3 covers 15 residues. Germline CDR1 and CDR2: MGHRA and YSYEKL. The V end was cut by 0 bases, the J end by 2 bases, with 9 bases between. The CDR3 loop is CASSQERENTDTQYF. The CDR3 DNA is TGCGCCAGCAGCCAAGAGAGGGAAAACACAGATACGCAGTATTTT.

This clonotype was observed at least ten times. The chain combines TRBV3-1 with TRBJ1-1; the D gene is possibly TRBD1 (5 bases). Germline values: CDR1 LGHDT, CDR2 YNNKEL (reference sequence). Trimming left V 5 bases short and J 0 bases short, with 13 bases between. This CDR3 comprises 15 residues. The CDR3 region is CASSSWGGMNTEAFF. The CDR3 region has the DNA TGTGCCAGCAGCTCGTGGGGGGGAATGAACACTGAAGCTTTCTTT.